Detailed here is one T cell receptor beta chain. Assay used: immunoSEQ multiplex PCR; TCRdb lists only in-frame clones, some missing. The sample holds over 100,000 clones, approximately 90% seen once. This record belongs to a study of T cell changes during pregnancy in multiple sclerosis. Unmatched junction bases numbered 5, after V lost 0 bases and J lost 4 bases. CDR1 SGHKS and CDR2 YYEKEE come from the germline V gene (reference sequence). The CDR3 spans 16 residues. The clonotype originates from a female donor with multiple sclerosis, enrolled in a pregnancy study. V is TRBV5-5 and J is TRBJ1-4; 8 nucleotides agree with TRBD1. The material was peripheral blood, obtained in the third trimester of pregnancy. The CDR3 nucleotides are TGTGCCAGCAGCTTGGGCAGGGGGCTCGGTAATGAAAAACTGTTTTTT. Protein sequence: CASSLGRGLGNEKLFF.